This is a list of T cell receptor beta chains from one sample in a study of blood T cell repertoires in COVID-19. Using immunoSEQ multiplex PCR, the repertoire was profiled, and TCRdb retains in-frame clones only, with some absent. The sample lists some 90,000 clones, 65% to 90% seen once, with about 11% in the top ten. Sequenced material: peripheral blood. The receptor source for this set is a man between 65 and 80 years old with active or convalescent COVID-19. Both conserved end residues are part of each CDR3. The D gene is left open where the match is weak. Clone size appears in some rows only: once, few, many, or a class for an expanded clone.

CDR3 protein | CDR3 DNA | D gene | J gene | V gene | clone size
CASRREDRVLGSPLHF | TGCGCCAGCAGAAGAGAGGACAGGGTACTTGGTTCACCCCTCCACTTT | TRBD1 | TRBJ1-6 | TRBV10-2 | -
CASSPPGGKLAKNIQYF | TGTGCCAGCTCACCCCCCGGGGGGAAGCTAGCCAAAAACATTCAGTACTTC | TRBD2 | TRBJ2-4 | TRBV18 | -
CASSLWGQGAGANVLTF | TGTGCCAGCAGCTTGTGGGGACAGGGGGCCGGGGCCAACGTCCTGACTTTC | TRBD1 | TRBJ2-6 | TRBV5-6 | -
CASSQAAGISYNEQFF | TGTGCCAGCAGCCAAGCCGCAGGGATATCCTACAATGAGCAGTTCTTC | - | TRBJ2-1 | TRBV3-1/TRBV3-2 | once
CASSPVTEAFF | TGTGCCAGCAGCCCGGTTACTGAAGCTTTCTTT | - | TRBJ1-1 | TRBV11-2 | -
CASSQTDKGYGYTF | TGTGCCAGCAGCCAAACGGACAAGGGCTATGGCTACACCTTC | - | TRBJ1-2 | TRBV11-2 | -
CASSTGRRGPPEKLFF | TGTGCCAGCAGCACAGGAAGGCGGGGTCCACCGGAAAAACTGTTTTTT | - | TRBJ1-4 | TRBV21-1 | -
CASSPVGRNNEQFF | TGTGCCAGTAGTCCGGTGGGGAGAAACAATGAGCAGTTCTTC | - | TRBJ2-1 | TRBV19 | -
CASSLAPLQGAYGYTF | TGCGCCAGCAGCTTGGCCCCCTTACAGGGGGCGTATGGCTACACCTTC | TRBD1 | TRBJ1-2 | TRBV5-1 | -
CASTKTGMNTEAFF | TGCGCCAGCACTAAGACAGGGATGAACACTGAAGCTTTCTTT | TRBD1 | TRBJ1-1 | TRBV10-2 | -
CASSYDTYNQPQHF | TGTGCCAGCAGTTACGACACCTACAATCAGCCCCAGCATTTT | - | TRBJ1-5 | TRBV6-5 | few
CASSVAETSGGNEQFF | TGTGCCAGCAGCGTAGCTGAGACTAGCGGGGGGAATGAGCAGTTCTTC | TRBD2 | TRBJ2-1 | TRBV9 | once
CASSPDRFRGYTF | TGTGCCAGCAGTCCCGACAGGTTTCGCGGCTACACCTTC | - | TRBJ1-2 | TRBV6-5 | -
CAWSVRFEGDGYTF | TGTGCCTGGAGTGTCCGCTTCGAAGGAGATGGCTACACCTTC | - | TRBJ1-2 | TRBV30 | -
CASSLEGELDGIQYF | TGTGCCAGCAGCTTGGAGGGGGAACTCGATGGCATTCAGTACTTC | - | TRBJ2-4 | TRBV5-6 | -
CASSIDRGAEQYF | TGTGCCAGTAGTATTGACAGGGGGGCCGAGCAGTACTTC | TRBD1 | TRBJ2-7 | TRBV19 | -
CASSQQRGVDTQYF | TGCGCCAGCAGCCAACAGCGGGGTGTAGATACGCAGTATTTT | TRBD2 | TRBJ2-3 | TRBV4-1 | few
CSVGGTGDYEQYF | TGCAGCGTTGGGGGGACGGGGGACTACGAGCAGTACTTC | - | TRBJ2-7 | TRBV29-1 | -
CASSRVLQGRGDEKLFF | TGCGCCAGCAGCCGAGTGTTACAGGGAAGGGGTGATGAAAAACTGTTTTTT | - | TRBJ1-4 | TRBV4-1 | -
CASSIPAGGPNTEAFF | TGTGCCAGTAGTATACCGGCAGGGGGTCCGAACACTGAAGCTTTCTTT | TRBD1 | TRBJ1-1 | TRBV19 | -
CASSQDAGGVMNSPLHF | TGTGCCAGCAGCCAAGATGCAGGGGGCGTTATGAATTCACCCCTCCACTTT | TRBD1 | TRBJ1-6 | TRBV14 | once
CSVGEEYYGYTF | TGCAGCGTGGGGGAGGAGTACTATGGCTACACCTTC | - | TRBJ1-2 | TRBV29-1 | once
CASSQDRQSGYGYTF | TGTGCCAGCAGCCAAGATCGCCAATCGGGATATGGCTACACCTTC | - | TRBJ1-2 | TRBV4-2 | -
CASSQDGAPYGYTF | TGTGCCAGCAGCCAAGATGGGGCGCCTTATGGCTACACCTTC | - | TRBJ1-2 | TRBV3-1/TRBV3-2 | -
CASSLGQDAEQYF | TGTGCCAGCAGCTTGGGGCAGGATGCCGAGCAGTACTTC | - | TRBJ2-7 | TRBV5-4 | once
CASSSQISYQETQYF | TGTGCCAGCAGTTCCCAGATCAGTTACCAAGAGACCCAGTACTTC | - | TRBJ2-5 | TRBV6-5 | -
CASSLGLATQYF | TGTGCCAGCAGCCTGGGACTCGCCACGCAGTATTTT | - | TRBJ2-3 | TRBV3-1/TRBV3-2 | -
CASSLGPREGNQPQHF | TGTGCCAGCAGCTTAGGTCCTCGGGAGGGAAATCAGCCCCAGCATTTT | - | TRBJ1-5 | TRBV11-3 | -
CASSPTGGDRAEAFF | TGCGCCAGCAGCCCCACAGGGGGAGATAGGGCTGAAGCTTTCTTT | TRBD1 | TRBJ1-1 | TRBV4-1 | -
CASSLVGTSKETQYF | TGTGCCAGCAGCTTAGTCGGGACTAGTAAAGAGACCCAGTACTTC | TRBD2 | TRBJ2-5 | TRBV7-9 | -
CASSSGRLNYEQYF | TGTGCCAGTAGTAGCGGCAGACTTAACTACGAGCAGTACTTC | - | TRBJ2-7 | TRBV19 | -
CASSQVVGRDTTNTEAFF | TGCGCCAGCAGCCAAGTTGTAGGTAGGGACACTACGAACACTGAAGCTTTCTTT | - | TRBJ1-1 | TRBV4-3 | -
CASSPTGGNYNEQFF | TGCGCCAGCAGTCCTACAGGGGGGAACTACAATGAGCAGTTCTTC | TRBD1 | TRBJ2-1 | TRBV4-1 | -
CASKKQGVSYNEQFF | TGTGCCAGCAAAAAACAGGGCGTTTCCTACAATGAGCAGTTCTTC | - | TRBJ2-1 | TRBV6-5 | -
CASSLRVSGTGELFF | TGCGCCAGCAGCTTACGGGTTTCGGGGACCGGGGAGCTGTTTTTT | - | TRBJ2-2 | TRBV5-1 | few
CASSRKGLVKQFF | TGTGCCAGCAGCCGTAAGGGACTGGTTAAGCAGTTCTTC | - | TRBJ2-1 | TRBV7-2 | -
CARSPKDRVNTEAFF | TGTGCCAGAAGCCCAAAGGACAGGGTGAACACTGAAGCTTTCTTT | - | TRBJ1-1 | TRBV7-5 | -
CASSFNGGAQHF | TGTGCCAGCAGCTTTAATGGAGGGGCCCAGCATTTT | - | TRBJ1-5 | TRBV7-2 | -
CASSLAQQGEGAGELFF | TGTGCCAGCAGCTTGGCACAACAGGGAGAAGGGGCCGGGGAGCTGTTTTTT | - | TRBJ2-2 | TRBV5-5 | -
CASGGQETQYF | TGTGCCAGCGGGGGGCAAGAGACCCAGTACTTC | - | TRBJ2-5 | TRBV2 | -
CASNAGTLNGELFF | TGTGCCAGCAACGCCGGGACTCTAAACGGGGAGCTGTTTTTT | - | TRBJ2-2 | TRBV2 | -
CASSMASGGSDTQYF | TGTGCCAGTAGTATGGCTAGCGGGGGTTCAGATACGCAGTATTTT | TRBD2 | TRBJ2-3 | TRBV19 | -
CASSSRQPSGGPTDTQYF | TGTGCCAGCAGTTCAAGACAACCTAGCGGGGGGCCCACAGATACGCAGTATTTT | TRBD2 | TRBJ2-3 | TRBV27 | -
CASSPDRAGEAFF | TGTGCCAGCTCCCCTGATAGGGCGGGTGAAGCTTTCTTT | - | TRBJ1-1 | TRBV18 | -